This TCR beta chain is from a study of blood T cell repertoires in COVID-19. Study-wide context: PBMCs, B-cell-depleted T cells, or T cells provided the cDNA or gDNA that made up the material.

This clone was recorded once. Per the authors' pipeline: Scientists estimated how many nucleated cells there were by amplifying reference gene primers. Generated by immunoSEQ multiplex PCR, the TCRdb table keeps only in-frame clones and is missing some. That table supplies the V and J calls and clone size; D and trimming were determined from the DNA. Of fewer than 350,000 clones listed, 90% are singletons. Residents of over 20 US areas, aged about 18 to 89 years, made up the participants. Clinical histories supplied by participants themselves formed the basis of cohort assignment. The ends were cut back, 3 bases at V and 4 bases at J, with 12 bases in the middle. The CDR3 covers 14 residues. The germline gives CDR1 SEHNR, CDR2 FQNEAQ (reference sequence).

The chain recombines TRBV7-9 with TRBJ1-2; no definite D call. Sequencing was performed on PBMCs or T cells enriched from blood (not recorded which). The clonotype was recovered from a woman under 30 with acute COVID-19. CDR3 loop: CASSLVRPVYGYTF. DNA for the CDR3: TGTGCCAGCAGCTTGGTCAGGCCCGTCTATGGCTACACCTTC. Together with reference TRBV7-9 and TRBJ1-2, the CDR3 gives the full variable domain: DTGVSQNPRHKITKRGQNVTFRCDPISEHNRLYWYRQTLGQGPEFLTYFQNEAQLEKSRLLSDRFSAERPKGSFSTLEIQRTEQGDSAMYLCASSLVRPVYGYTFGSGTRLTVV.